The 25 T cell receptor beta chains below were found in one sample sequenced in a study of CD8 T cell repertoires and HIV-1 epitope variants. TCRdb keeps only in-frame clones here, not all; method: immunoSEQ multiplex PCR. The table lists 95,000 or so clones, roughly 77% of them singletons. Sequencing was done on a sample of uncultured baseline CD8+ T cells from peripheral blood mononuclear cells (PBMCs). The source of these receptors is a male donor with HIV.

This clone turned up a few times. The CDR3, as DNA: TGCGCCAGCAGCCAACAGGGCTTGAACACTGAAGCTTTCTTT. Its translation: CASSQQGLNTEAFF. The chain recombines TRBV4-3 with TRBJ1-1, with D maybe TRBD1 (5 bases). The CDR3 totals 14 residues. Trimming took off 2 bases at V and 0 bases at J, with 7 bases between the two ends. Germline values: CDR1 LGHNA, CDR2 YSLEER.

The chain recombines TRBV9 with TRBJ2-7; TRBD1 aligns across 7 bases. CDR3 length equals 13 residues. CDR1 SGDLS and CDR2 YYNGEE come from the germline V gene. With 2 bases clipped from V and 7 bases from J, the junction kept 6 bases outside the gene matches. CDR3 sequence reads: CASSVRDSGEQYF. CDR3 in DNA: TGTGCCAGCAGCGTCCGGGACAGTGGAGAGCAGTACTTC.

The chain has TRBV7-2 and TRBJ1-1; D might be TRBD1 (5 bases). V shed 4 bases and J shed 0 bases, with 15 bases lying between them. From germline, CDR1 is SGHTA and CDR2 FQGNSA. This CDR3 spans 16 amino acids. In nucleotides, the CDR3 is TGTGCCAGCAGCTCCGGGGGGGACCGCTTGAACACTGAAGCTTTCTTT. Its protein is CASSSGGDRLNTEAFF.

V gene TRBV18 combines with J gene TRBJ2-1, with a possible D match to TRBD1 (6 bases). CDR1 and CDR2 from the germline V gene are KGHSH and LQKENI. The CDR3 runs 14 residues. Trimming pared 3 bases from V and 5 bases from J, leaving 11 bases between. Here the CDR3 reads CASSPTTGDNEQFF. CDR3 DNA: TGTGCCAGCTCACCGACGACAGGAGACAATGAGCAGTTCTTC.

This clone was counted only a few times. The CDR3 DNA follows: TGTGCCAGCAGCCAAGATCAGGACAGAAATTCACCCCTCCACTTT. Residues: CASSQDQDRNSPLHF. This chain links TRBV14 with TRBJ1-6, with D perhaps matching TRBD1 (6 bases). V was clipped by 0 bases and J by 7 bases, with 10 bases between them. The length of the CDR3 is 15 residues. Germline-derived CDR1 and CDR2 are SGHDN and FVKESK.

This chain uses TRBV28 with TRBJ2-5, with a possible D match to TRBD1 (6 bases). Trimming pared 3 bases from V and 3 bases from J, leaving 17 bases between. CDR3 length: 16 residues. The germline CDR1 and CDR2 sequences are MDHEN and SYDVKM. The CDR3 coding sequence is TGTGCCAGCAGTTTGCCCACAGGGAAGGTCAAAGAGACCCAGTACTTC. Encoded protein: CASSLPTGKVKETQYF.

The CDR3 spells CATTTQPPYEQYF. Here the CDR3 DNA reads TGTGCCACCACCACCCAGCCCCCCTACGAGCAGTACTTC. This sequence joins TRBV5-5 and TRBJ2-7; D ambiguous. The germline CDR1 and CDR2 sequences are SGHKS and YYEKEE (reference sequence). The germline V and J ends were trimmed by 9 bases and 2 bases, with 15 bases remaining between them. The CDR3 is 13 residues long.

CDR3 region: CASMGGPLDEQYF. The CDR3 DNA reads TGTGCCAGCATGGGGGGCCCCCTGGACGAGCAGTACTTC. The chain joins TRBV28 to TRBJ2-7, with D perhaps given as TRBD1 or TRBD2 (6 bases each). With 7 bases removed from V and 5 bases from J, the gap between germline ends came to 15 bases. This CDR3 is 13 amino acids long. Germline V gene sequence: CDR1 MDHEN, CDR2 SYDVKM. Full variable domain (remainder filled in from reference TRBV28 and TRBJ2-7): DVKVTQSSRYLVKRTGEKVFLECVQDMDHENMFWYRQDPGLGLRLIYFSYDVKMKEKGDIPEGYSVSREKKERFSLILESASTNQTSMYLCASMGGPLDEQYFGPGTRLTVT.

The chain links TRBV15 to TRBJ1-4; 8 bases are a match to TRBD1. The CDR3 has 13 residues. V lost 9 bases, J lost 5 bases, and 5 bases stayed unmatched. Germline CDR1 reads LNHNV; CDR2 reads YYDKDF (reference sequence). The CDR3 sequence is CATGGTGNEKLFF. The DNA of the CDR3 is TGTGCCACTGGCGGGACAGGAAATGAAAAACTGTTTTTT.

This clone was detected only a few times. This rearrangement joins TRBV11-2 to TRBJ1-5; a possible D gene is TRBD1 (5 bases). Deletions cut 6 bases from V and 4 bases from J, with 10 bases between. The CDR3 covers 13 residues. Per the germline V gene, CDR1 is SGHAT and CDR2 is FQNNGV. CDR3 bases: TGTGCCAGCAGTTTCGGGACTAATCAGCCCCAGCATTTT. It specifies CASSFGTNQPQHF.

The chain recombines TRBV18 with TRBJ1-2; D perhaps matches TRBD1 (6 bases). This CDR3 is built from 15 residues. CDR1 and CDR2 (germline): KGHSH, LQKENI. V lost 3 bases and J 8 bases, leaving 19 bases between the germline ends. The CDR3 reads CASSPDSHTRYGYTF. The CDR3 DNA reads TGTGCCAGCTCACCGGACAGTCACACACGGTACGGCTACACCTTC. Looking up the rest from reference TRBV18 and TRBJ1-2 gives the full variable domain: NAGVMQNPRHLVRRRGQEARLRCSPMKGHSHVYWYRQLPEEGLKFMVYLQKENIIDESGMPKERFSAEFPKEGPSILRIQQVVRGDSAAYFCASSPDSHTRYGYTFGSGTRLTVV.

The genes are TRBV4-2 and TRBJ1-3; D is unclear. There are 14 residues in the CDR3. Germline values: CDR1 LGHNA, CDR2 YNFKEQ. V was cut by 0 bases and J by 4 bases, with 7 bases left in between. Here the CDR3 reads CASSQDNWGNTIYF. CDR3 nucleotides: TGTGCCAGCAGCCAAGATAACTGGGGAAACACCATATATTTT.

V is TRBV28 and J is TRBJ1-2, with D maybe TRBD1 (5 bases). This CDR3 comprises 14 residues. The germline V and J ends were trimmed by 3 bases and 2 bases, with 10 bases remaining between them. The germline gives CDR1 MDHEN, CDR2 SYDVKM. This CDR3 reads CASSLTVTNYGYTF. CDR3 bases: TGTGCCAGCAGTTTGACAGTGACAAACTATGGCTACACCTTC.

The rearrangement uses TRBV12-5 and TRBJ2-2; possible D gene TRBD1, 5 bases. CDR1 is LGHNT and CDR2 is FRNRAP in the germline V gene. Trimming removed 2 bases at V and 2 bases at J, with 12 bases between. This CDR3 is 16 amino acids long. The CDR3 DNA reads TGTGCTAGTGGTTTGAGAACAGGATTAAACACCGGGGAGCTGTTTTTT. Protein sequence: CASGLRTGLNTGELFF.

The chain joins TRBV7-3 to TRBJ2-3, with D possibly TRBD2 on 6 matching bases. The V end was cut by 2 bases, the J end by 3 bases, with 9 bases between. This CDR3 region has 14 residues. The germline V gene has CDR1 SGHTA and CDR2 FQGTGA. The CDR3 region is CASSLGGMTDTQYF. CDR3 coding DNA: TGTGCCAGCAGCTTAGGGGGGATGACAGATACGCAGTATTTT.

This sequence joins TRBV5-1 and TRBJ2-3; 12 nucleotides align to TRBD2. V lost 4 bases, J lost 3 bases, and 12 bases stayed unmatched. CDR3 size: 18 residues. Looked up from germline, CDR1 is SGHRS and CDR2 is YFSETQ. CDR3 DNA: TGCGCCAGCAGCGACGCTTCTAGCGGGGGGGGAAAAACAGATACGCAGTATTTT. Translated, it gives CASSDASSGGGKTDTQYF.

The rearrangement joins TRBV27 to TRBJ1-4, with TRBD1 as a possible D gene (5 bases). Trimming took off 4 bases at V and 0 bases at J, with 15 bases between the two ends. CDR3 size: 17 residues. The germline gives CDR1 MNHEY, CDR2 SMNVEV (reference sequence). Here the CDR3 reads CASSSGRGISTNEKLFF. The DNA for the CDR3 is TGTGCCAGCAGTTCGGGACGGGGAATATCAACTAATGAAAAACTGTTTTTT.

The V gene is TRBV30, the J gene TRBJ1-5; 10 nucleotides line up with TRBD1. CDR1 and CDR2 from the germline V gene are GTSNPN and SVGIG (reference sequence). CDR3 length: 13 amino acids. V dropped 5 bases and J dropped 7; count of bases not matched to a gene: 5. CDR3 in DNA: TGTGCCTGGGATGGACAGGGGGGACAGCCCCAGCATTTT. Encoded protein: CAWDGQGGQPQHF.

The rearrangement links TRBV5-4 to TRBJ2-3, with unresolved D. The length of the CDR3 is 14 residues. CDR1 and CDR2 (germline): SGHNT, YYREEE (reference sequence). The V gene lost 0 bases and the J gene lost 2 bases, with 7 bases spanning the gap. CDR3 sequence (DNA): TGTGCCAGCAGCTTGGGGAGTGCCACAGATACGCAGTATTTT. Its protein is CASSLGSATDTQYF.

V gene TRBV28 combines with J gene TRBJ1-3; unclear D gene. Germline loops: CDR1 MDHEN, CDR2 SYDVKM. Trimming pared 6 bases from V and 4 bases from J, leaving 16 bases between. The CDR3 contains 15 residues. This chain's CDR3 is CASRTPGQFGNTIYF. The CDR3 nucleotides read TGTGCCAGCAGAACCCCCGGGCAGTTCGGAAACACCATATATTTT.

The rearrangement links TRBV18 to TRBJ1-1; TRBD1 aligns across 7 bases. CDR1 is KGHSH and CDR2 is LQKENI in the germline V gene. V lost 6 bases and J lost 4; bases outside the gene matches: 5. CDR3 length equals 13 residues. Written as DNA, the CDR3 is TGTGCCAGCTCGGGACAGCCGGGCACTGAAGCTTTCTTT. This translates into CASSGQPGTEAFF.

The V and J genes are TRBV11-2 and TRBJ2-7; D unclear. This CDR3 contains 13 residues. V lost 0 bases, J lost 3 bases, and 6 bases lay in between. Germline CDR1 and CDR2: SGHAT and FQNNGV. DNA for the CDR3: TGTGCCAGCAGCTTAGAACGACGCTACGAGCAGTACTTC. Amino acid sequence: CASSLERRYEQYF.

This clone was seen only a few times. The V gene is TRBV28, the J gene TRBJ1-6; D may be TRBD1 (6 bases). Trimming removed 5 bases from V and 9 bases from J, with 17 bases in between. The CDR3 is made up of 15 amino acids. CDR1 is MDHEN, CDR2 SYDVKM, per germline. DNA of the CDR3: TGTGCCAGCAGTCCTCCCTTCGGGGGGGCTTCACCCCTCCACTTT. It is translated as CASSPPFGGASPLHF.

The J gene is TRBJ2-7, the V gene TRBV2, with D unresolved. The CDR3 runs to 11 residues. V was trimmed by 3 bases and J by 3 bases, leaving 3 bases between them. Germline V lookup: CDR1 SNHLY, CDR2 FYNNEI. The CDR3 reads CASSDRYEQYF. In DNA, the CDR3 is TGTGCCAGCAGTGATCGCTACGAGCAGTACTTC.

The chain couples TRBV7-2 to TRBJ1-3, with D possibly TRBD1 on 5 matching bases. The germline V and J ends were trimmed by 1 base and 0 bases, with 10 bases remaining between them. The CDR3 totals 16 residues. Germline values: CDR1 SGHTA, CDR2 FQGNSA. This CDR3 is CASSLVGGNSGNTIYF. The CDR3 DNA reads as TGTGCCAGCAGCTTAGTTGGGGGAAACTCTGGAAACACCATATATTTT.